The 2 T cell receptor beta chains reported below all come from one sample, sequenced in a study of blood T cell repertoires in COVID-19. Profiled with immunoSEQ multiplex PCR; TCRdb holds only in-frame clones, not every one. The sample lists fewer than 200,000 clones, 85% to 90% seen once, with approximately 8% in the top ten. The sequencing sample was made of peripheral blood. The receptors stem from a woman in her sixties or seventies with acute or convalescent COVID-19.

The chain couples TRBV5-1 to TRBJ1-1; the D is unclear. From germline, CDR1 is SGHRS and CDR2 YFSETQ. The CDR3 length is 14 residues. V was cut by 4 bases and J by 0 bases, with 10 bases left in between. This CDR3 reads CASSPGNVNTEAFF. CDR3 DNA sequence: TGCGCCAGCAGCCCCGGGAATGTGAACACTGAAGCTTTCTTT. The full variable domain, with the rest looked up from reference TRBV5-1 and TRBJ1-1, is KAGVTQTPRYLIKTRGQQVTLSCSPISGHRSVSWYQQTPGQGLQFLFEYFSETQRNKGNFPGRFSGRQFSNSRSEMNVSTLELGDSALYLCASSPGNVNTEAFFGQGTRLTVV.

This chain connects TRBV19 to TRBJ2-2; TRBD2 aligns across 7 bases. The V segment lost 4 bases and the J segment 0 bases; nucleotides outside the gene matches: 8. Germline CDR1 LNHDA, CDR2 SQIVND (reference sequence). The CDR3 runs 17 residues. The CDR3 DNA is TGTGCCAGTAGTAAGACGTCTAGCGGTGCGAACACCGGGGAGCTGTTTTTT. Translation gives CASSKTSSGANTGELFF.